This T cell receptor (beta chain) was identified during a study of T cell responses to AZD1222 COVID-19 vaccine. Sequencing was performed with immunoSEQ multiplex PCR; in TCRdb, only in-frame clones are kept and a portion is missing. The sample holds around 110,000 clones, 87% seen once. There are 13 residues in the CDR3. In germline, CDR1 is MNHEY, CDR2 SVGAGI. V lost 4 bases and J lost 2, with 6 bases in between. The chain employs TRBV6-5 and TRBJ1-5, with D unclear. The source is an adult who received the AZD1222 COVID-19 vaccine. Sequencing used peripheral blood, obtained 28 days after the second AZD1222 dose. DNA of the CDR3: TGTGCCAGCAGTTTAAAGGGCAATCAGCCCCAGCATTTT. It codes for CASSLKGNQPQHF.